This TCR beta chain was sequenced for a study of blood T cell repertoires in COVID-19. Sequencing used immunoSEQ multiplex PCR; TCRdb keeps in-frame clones, though not all of them. Of approximately 240,000 clones listed, approximately 80% are singletons. CDR3 length: 16 amino acids. The germline V gene has CDR1 SGHTS and CDR2 YDEGEE. Trimming stripped 4 bases from V and 4 bases from J, with 18 bases between. The V and J genes are TRBV5-8 and TRBJ1-3; D is unclear. Sequencing used peripheral blood. This clonotype was sampled from a woman in her thirties or forties who had recovered from COVID-19. Written as DNA, the CDR3 is TGTGCCAGCAGCCCTCGGGTCTCCCTAGGAGGAAACACCATATATTTT. Its protein product is CASSPRVSLGGNTIYF.